This entry concerns a single TCR beta chain. Its antigen is unidentified. This specimen comes from a study of T cell responses to AZD1222 COVID-19 vaccine. Data came from immunoSEQ multiplex PCR; TCRdb stores just in-frame clones and leaves some out. The table records 80,000 or so clones, nearly 85% of them present only once. Overall study results and limits: The donors showed a predominance of white British ancestry and of females, with possible underestimation of clonal diversity. Unmutated variant regions reportedly attract nearly half of all spike-specific TCRs. Vaccine-associated CD4 TCRs ranged over spike, dominating at 160-218 and 743-854.

The sample was peripheral blood, taken on day 0 of AZD1222 vaccination. The receptor was derived from an adult in good health.

CDR3 sequence (DNA): TGTGCCAGCAGCCCTAGGACTAGCGGGAGCGGGGATACGCAGTATTTT. It is translated as CASSPRTSGSGDTQYF. The rearrangement links TRBV3-1 (or the pseudogene TRBV3-2) to TRBJ2-3; 13 nucleotides align to TRBD2. V gave up 4 bases and J gave up 6 bases; unmatched junction bases: 7. Germline values: CDR1 LGHDT, CDR2 YNNKEL (reference sequence). The CDR3 contains 16 residues.